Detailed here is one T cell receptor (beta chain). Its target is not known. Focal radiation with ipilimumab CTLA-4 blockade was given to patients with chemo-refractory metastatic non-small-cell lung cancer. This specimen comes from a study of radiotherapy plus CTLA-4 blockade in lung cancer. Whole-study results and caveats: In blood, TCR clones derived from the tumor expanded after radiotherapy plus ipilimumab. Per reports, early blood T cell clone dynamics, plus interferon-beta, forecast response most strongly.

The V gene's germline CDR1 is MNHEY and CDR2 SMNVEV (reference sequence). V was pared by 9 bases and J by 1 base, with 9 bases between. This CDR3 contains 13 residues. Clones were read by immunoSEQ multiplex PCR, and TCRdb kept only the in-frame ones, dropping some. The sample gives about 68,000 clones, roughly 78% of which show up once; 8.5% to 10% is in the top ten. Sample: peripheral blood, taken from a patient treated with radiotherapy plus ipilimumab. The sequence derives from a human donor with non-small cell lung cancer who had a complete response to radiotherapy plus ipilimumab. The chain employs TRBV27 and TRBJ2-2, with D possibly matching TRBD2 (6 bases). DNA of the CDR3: TGTGCCAGTGTGGGGGGGAACACCGGGGAGCTGTTTTTT. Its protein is CASVGGNTGELFF.